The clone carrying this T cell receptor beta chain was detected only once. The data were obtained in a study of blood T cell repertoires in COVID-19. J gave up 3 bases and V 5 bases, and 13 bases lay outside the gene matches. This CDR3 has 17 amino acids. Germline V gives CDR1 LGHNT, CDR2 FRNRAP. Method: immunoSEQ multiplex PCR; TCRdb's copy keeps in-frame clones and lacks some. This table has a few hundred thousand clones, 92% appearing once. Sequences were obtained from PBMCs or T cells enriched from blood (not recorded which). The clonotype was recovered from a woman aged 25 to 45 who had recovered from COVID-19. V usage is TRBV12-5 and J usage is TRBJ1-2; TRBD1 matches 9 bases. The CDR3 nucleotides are TGTGCTAGTGGTCAACAGGGGGCGAGGATGGGGTACTATGGCTACACCTTC. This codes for CASGQQGARMGYYGYTF.